The TCR beta chain described here comes from a study of long-term antiretroviral therapy in people with HIV. The authors ran the immunoSEQ assay, v3.0, at survey level. Clones were read by immunoSEQ multiplex PCR, and TCRdb kept only the in-frame ones, dropping some. The table records about 20,000 clones, roughly nine tenths of them present only once. Per the germline V gene, CDR1 is SGHDT and CDR2 is YYEEEE. CDR3 length: 15 residues. V was pared by 6 bases and J by 1 base, with 15 bases between. The chain employs TRBV5-6 and TRBJ2-3; tentative D call: TRBD2 (6 bases). Source: unsorted PBMCs, taken 4.2 years after starting antiretroviral therapy. The TCR was taken from a man aged 45-60 years with HIV. The CDR3 nucleotides read TGTGCCAGCATCAGGCGGGGTGGAGGCACAGATACGCAGTATTTT. Translation gives CASIRRGGGTDTQYF. The whole variable domain, remainder taken from reference TRBV5-6 and TRBJ2-3, is DAGVTQSPTHLIKTRGQQVTLRCSPKSGHDTVSWYQQALGQGPQFIFQYYEEEERQRGNFPDRFSGHQFPNYSSELNVNALLLGDSALYLCASIRRGGGTDTQYFGPGTRLTVL.